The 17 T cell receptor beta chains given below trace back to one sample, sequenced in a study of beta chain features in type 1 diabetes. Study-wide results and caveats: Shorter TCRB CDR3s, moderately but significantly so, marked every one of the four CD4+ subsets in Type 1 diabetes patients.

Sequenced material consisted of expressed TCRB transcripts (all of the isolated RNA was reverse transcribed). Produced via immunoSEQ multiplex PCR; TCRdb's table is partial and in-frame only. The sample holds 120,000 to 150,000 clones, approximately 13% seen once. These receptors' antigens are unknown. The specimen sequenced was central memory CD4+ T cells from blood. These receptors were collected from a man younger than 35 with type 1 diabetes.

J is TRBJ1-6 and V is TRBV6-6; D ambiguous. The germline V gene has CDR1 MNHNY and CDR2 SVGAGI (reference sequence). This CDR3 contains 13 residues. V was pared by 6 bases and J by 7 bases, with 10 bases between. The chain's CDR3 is CASSPFGNSPLHF. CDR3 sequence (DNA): TGTGCCAGCAGCCCCTTCGGCAATTCACCCCTCCACTTT.

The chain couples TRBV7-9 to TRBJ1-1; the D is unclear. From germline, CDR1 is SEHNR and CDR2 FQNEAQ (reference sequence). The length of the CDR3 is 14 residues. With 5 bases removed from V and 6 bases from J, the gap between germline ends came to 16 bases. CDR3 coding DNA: TGTGCCAGCAGCGCCGTCCTGAATCGCCCTGAAGCTTTCTTT. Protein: CASSAVLNRPEAFF.

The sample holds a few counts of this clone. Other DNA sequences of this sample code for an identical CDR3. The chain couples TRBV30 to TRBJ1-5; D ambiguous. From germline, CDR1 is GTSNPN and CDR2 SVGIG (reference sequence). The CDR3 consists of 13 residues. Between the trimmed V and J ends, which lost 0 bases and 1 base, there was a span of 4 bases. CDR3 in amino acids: CAWSVDSNQPQHF. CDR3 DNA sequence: TGTGCCTGGAGTGTTGACAGCAATCAGCCCCAGCATTTT.

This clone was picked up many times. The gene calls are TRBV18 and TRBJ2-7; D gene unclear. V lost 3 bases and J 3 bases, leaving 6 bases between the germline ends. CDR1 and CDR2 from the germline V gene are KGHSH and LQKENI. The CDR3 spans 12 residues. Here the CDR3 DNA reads TGTGCCAGCTCACCGGCCAACTACGAGCAGTACTTC. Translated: CASSPANYEQYF. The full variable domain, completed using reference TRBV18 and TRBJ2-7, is NAGVMQNPRHLVRRRGQEARLRCSPMKGHSHVYWYRQLPEEGLKFMVYLQKENIIDESGMPKERFSAEFPKEGPSILRIQQVVRGDSAAYFCASSPANYEQYFGPGTRLTVT.

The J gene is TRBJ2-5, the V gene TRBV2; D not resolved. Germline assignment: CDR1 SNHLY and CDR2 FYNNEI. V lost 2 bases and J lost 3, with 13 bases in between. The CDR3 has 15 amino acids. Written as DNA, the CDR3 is TGTGCCAGCAGTGAAAACAGTCAACAGAAAGAGACCCAGTACTTC. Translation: CASSENSQQKETQYF.

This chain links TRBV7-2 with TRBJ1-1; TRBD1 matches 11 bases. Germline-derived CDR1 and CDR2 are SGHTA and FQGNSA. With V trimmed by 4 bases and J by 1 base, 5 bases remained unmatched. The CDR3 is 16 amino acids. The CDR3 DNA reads TGTGCCAGCAGCTGGGGACAGGGGGTTGGGAACACTGAAGCTTTCTTT. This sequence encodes CASSWGQGVGNTEAFF.

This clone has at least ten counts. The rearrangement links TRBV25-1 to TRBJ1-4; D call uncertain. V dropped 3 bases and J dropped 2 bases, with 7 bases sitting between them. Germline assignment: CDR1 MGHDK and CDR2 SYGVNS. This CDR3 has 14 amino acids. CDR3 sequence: CASSDSTTNEKLFF. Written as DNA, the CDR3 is TGTGCCAGCAGTGATTCAACCACTAATGAAAAACTGTTTTTT.

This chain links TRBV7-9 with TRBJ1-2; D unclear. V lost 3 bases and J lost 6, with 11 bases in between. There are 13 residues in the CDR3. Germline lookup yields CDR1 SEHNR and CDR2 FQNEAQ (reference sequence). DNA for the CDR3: TGTGCCAGCAGCTTGACACTCGATGATGGCTACACCTTC. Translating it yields CASSLTLDDGYTF. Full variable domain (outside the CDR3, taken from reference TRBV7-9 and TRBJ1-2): DTGVSQNPRHKITKRGQNVTFRCDPISEHNRLYWYRQTLGQGPEFLTYFQNEAQLEKSRLLSDRFSAERPKGSFSTLEIQRTEQGDSAMYLCASSLTLDDGYTFGSGTRLTVV.

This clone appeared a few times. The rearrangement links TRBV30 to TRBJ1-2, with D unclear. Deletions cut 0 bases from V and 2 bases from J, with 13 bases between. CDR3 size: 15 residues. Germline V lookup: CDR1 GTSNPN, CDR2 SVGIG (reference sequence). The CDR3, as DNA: TGTGCCTGGAGTGTACCCCCTGAGAAAAACTATGGCTACACCTTC. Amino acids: CAWSVPPEKNYGYTF.

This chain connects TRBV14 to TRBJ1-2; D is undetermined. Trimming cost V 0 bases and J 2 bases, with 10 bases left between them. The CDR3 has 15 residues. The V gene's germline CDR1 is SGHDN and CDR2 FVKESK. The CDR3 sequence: CASSQDLGNNYGYTF. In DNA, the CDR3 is TGTGCCAGCAGCCAAGATCTGGGCAACAACTATGGCTACACCTTC.

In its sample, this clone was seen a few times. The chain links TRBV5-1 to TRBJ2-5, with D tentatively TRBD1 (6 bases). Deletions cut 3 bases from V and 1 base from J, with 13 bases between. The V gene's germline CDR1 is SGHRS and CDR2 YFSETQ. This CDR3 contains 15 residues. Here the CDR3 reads CASSSTGNPQETQYF. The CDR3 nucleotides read TGCGCCAGCAGCTCTACAGGGAACCCCCAAGAGACCCAGTACTTC.

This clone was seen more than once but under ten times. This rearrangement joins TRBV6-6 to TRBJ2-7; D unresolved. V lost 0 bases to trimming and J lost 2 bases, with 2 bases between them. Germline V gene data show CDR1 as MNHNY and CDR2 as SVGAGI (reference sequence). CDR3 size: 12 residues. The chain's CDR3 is CASSYSTYEQYF. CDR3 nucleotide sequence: TGTGCCAGCAGTTACTCTACCTACGAGCAGTACTTC.

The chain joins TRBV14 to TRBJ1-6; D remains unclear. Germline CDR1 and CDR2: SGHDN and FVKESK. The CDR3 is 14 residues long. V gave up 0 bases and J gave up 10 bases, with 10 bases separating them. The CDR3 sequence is CASSQDPKASPLHF. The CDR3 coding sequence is TGTGCCAGCAGCCAAGACCCTAAGGCGTCACCCCTCCACTTT.

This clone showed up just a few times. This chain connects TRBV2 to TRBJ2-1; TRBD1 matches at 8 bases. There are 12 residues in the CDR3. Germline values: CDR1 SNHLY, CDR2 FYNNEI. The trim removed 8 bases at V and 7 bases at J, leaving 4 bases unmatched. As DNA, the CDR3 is TGTGCCAGCGGCGACAGGGGAAATGAGCAGTTCTTC. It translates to CASGDRGNEQFF.

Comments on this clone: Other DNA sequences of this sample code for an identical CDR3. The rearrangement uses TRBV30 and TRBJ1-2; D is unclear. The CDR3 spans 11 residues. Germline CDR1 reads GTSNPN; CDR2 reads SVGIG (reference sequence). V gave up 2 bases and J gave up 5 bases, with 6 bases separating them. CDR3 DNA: TGTGCCTGGAGTTTAAGTTATGGCTACACCTTC. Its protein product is CAWSLSYGYTF.

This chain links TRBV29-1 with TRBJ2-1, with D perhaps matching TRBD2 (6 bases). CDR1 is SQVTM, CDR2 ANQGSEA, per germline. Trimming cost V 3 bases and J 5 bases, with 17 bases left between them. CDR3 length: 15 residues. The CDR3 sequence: CSVDSGTQKNNEQFF. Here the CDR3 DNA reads TGCAGCGTTGATAGCGGCACGCAGAAGAACAATGAGCAGTTCTTC.

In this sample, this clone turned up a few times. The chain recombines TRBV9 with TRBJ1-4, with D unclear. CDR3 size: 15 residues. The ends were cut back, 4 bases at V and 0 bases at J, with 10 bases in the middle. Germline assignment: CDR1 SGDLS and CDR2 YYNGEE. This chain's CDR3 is CASSPTRATNEKLFF. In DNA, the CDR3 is TGTGCCAGCAGCCCCACTCGAGCAACTAATGAAAAACTGTTTTTT.